This T cell receptor beta chain is drawn from a study of T cells expressing NK-cell markers. TCRdb reprocessed the 5' RACE reads; each CDR3 protein has one entry and no DNA is given. Its table lists about 410,000 distinct CDR3 sequences. Germline CDR1 is SSHAT and CDR2 is FNYEAQ (reference sequence). This CDR3 contains 15 residues. With regard to this clonotype: Its target is not known.

The study's findings and limits: Leadership of the CD3+CD56-NKG2C+ fraction also belonged to these clonotypes in a few donors.

Sequencing input: blood T cells: a sorted CD56 or NKG2C T cell subset, CD4+ or CD8+ T cells, or bulk PBMC T cells (not recorded which). The clonotype was recovered from a woman between 50 and 59 years old in good health. The genes are TRBV7-7 and TRBJ2-1; TCRdb indicates TRBD2, and absent DNA this call remains unverified. The CDR3 region is CASSPGGPPLNEQFF.